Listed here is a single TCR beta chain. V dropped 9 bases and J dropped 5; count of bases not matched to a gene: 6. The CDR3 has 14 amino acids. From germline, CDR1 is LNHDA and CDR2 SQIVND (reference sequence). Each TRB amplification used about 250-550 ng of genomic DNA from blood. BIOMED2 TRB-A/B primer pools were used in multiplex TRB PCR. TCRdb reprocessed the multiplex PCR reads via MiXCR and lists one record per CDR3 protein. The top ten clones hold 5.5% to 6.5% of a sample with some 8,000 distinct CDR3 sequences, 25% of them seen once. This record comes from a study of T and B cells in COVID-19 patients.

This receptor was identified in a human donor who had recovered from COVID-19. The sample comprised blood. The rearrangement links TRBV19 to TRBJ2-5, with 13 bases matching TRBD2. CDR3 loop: CASSLLAGGETQYF. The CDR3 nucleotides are TGTGCCAGCAGCTTACTAGCGGGAGGGGAGACCCAGTACTTC. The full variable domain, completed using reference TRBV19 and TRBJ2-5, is DGGITQSPKYLFRKEGQNVTLSCEQNLNHDAMYWYRQDPGQGLRLIYYSQIVNDFQKGDIAEGYSVSREKKESFPLTVTSAQKNPTAFYLCASSLLAGGETQYFGPGTRLLVL.